Here is one TCR beta chain with its context. The sample originates from a study of blood T cell repertoires in COVID-19. Study in general: Specimens from acute and convalescent COVID-19 originated in the United States, Italy and Spain. The analysed material was cDNA or gDNA that came from T cells, B-cell-depleted T cells, or PBMCs.

Per the study methods: How many nucleated cells were present was estimated from reference gene primer amplification. The repertoire was sequenced with immunoSEQ multiplex PCR; TCRdb's copy has only in-frame clones and lacks some. V, J and clone size were drawn from that table, and D and trimming were deduced from the DNA. The sample lists around 92,000 clones, roughly 87% occurring once. J was trimmed by 8 bases and V by 3 bases; bases with no gene match: 17. Germline CDR1 reads SGHTA; CDR2 reads FQGNSA. CDR3 size: 18 residues. The sequence derives from a woman older than 75 with active COVID-19. The rearrangement joins TRBV7-2 to TRBJ2-3; 10 bases are shared with TRBD2. The sample was peripheral blood. The CDR3, as DNA: TGTGCCAGCAGCTTTCGGGGTTCTAGCGGGAGTTTGGTCAGTACGCAGTATTTT. Translated: CASSFRGSSGSLVSTQYF.